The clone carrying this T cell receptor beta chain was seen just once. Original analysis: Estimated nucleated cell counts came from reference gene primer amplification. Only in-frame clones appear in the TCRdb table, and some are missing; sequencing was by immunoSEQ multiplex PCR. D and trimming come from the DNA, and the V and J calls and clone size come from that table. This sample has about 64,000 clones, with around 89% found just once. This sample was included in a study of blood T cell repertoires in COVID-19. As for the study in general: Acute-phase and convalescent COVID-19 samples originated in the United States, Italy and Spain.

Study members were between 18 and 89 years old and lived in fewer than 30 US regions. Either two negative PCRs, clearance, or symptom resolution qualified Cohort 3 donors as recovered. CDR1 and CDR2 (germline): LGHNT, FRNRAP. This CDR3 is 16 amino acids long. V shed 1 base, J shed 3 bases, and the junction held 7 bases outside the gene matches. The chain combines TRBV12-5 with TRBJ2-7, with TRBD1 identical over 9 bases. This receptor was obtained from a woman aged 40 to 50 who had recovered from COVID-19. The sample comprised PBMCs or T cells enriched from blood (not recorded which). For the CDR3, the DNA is TGTGCTAGTGGTTTGGCGAGGGACAGGGCGAACTACGAGCAGTACTTC. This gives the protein CASGLARDRANYEQYF.